These 28 T cell receptor beta chains share one sample of origin, sequenced in a study of Graves' ophthalmopathy and Graves' hyperthyroidism. Amplified TCR beta CDR3 regions were obtained using RNA transcripts as template. HTBI primers were used in a first-round RT-PCR, which preceded a second-round multiplex PCR. TCRdb processed the multiplex PCR reads anew with MiXCR; each CDR3 protein has one entry. The sample has around 1,200,000 distinct CDR3 sequences; 35% to 45% are singletons. The source material was peripheral blood or thyroid tissue (not recorded which). These receptors were obtained from an adult man with Graves' hyperthyroidism.

The rearrangement uses TRBV6-6 and TRBJ2-7; 8 bases match TRBD1. This CDR3 comprises 14 residues. The J segment lost 5 bases and the V segment lost 4 bases, leaving 7 bases of the junction unmatched. CDR1 is MNHNY, CDR2 SVGAGI, per germline (reference sequence). CDR3 in DNA: TGTGCCAGCAGTTCGACAGGGGCGTCAAACGAGCAGTACTTC. This translates into CASSSTGASNEQYF.

CDR3 sequence: CARPQVLNQPQHF. The CDR3 DNA reads as TGTGCGAGACCCCAGGTCCTCAATCAGCCCCAGCATTTT. This chain joins TRBV2 and TRBJ1-5, with no clear D. Germline values: CDR1 SNHLY, CDR2 FYNNEI. This CDR3 has 13 amino acids.

This clonotype was seen only a few times. The chain employs TRBV6-1 and TRBJ1-5; the D is unclear. The germline V and J ends were trimmed by 0 bases and 1 base, with 7 bases remaining between them. The CDR3 loop spans 15 amino acids. The germline gives CDR1 MNHNS, CDR2 SASEGT. The CDR3 DNA follows: TGTGCCAGCAGTGAAGCGCTTCTGAGCAATCAGCCCCAGCATTTT. Its protein is CASSEALLSNQPQHF.

The V gene is TRBV4-3, the J gene TRBJ1-5; 7 positions agree with TRBD1. The CDR3 covers 16 residues. Trimming took 1 base from V and 6 from J; bases not matched to a gene: 9. CDR1 and CDR2 from the germline V gene are LGHNA and YSLEER. The DNA for the CDR3 is TGCGCCAGCAGCCAAGTGTTGGGACAGTCAGCTCAGCCCCAGCATTTT. Amino acid sequence: CASSQVLGQSAQPQHF.

The chain links TRBV6-1 to TRBJ1-5; D is unclear. V was cut by 1 base and J by 9 bases, with 4 bases left in between. CDR1 and CDR2 (germline): MNHNS, SASEGT. The CDR3 sequence is 11 residues long. CDR3 residues: CASSEDRPQHF. Written as DNA, the CDR3 is TGTGCCAGCAGTGAAGATCGGCCCCAGCATTTT.

Regarding this clonotype: Being one base from a much bigger clone, this may be a read error. The rearrangement uses TRBV12-3 or TRBV12-4 and TRBJ1-1; the match to TRBD1 covers 8 bases. Trimming at V came to 5 bases and at J to 12 bases, leaving 5 bases not matched to a gene. The CDR3 length is 11 residues. The CDR3 spells CASSHDRGSFF. The CDR3 nucleotides read TGTGCCAGCAGTCACGACAGGGGATCTTTCTTT.

J is TRBJ1-5 and V is TRBV7-2; 7 positions agree with TRBD1. The ends lost 4 bases at V and 5 bases at J; junction bases unmatched: 8. There are 15 residues in the CDR3. Germline V gene lookup returns CDR1 SGHTA and CDR2 FQGNSA. The CDR3 region has the DNA TGTGCCAGCAGCTCACAGGGGATCTTGTATCAGCCCCAGCATTTT. Residues: CASSSQGILYQPQHF. The variable domain in full, completed from reference TRBV7-2 and TRBJ1-5, reads GAGVSQSPSNKVTEKGKDVELRCDPISGHTALYWYRQSLGQGLEFLIYFQGNSAPDKSGLPSDRFSAERTGGSVSTLTIQRTQQEDSAVYLCASSSQGILYQPQHFGDGTRLSIL.

The sample holds many counts of this clonotype. The chain carries TRBV7-2 and TRBJ1-2; D gene unclear. CDR3 length: 13 residues. V dropped 5 bases and J dropped 4 bases, with 11 bases sitting between them. The germline gives CDR1 SGHTA, CDR2 FQGNSA. The CDR3 DNA reads as TGTGCCAGCAGCCCACATGATGGCTATGGCTACACCTTC. Protein sequence: CASSPHDGYGYTF. Using reference TRBV7-2 and TRBJ1-2 for the parts outside the CDR3, the full variable domain is GAGVSQSPSNKVTEKGKDVELRCDPISGHTALYWYRQSLGQGLEFLIYFQGNSAPDKSGLPSDRFSAERTGGSVSTLTIQRTQQEDSAVYLCASSPHDGYGYTFGSGTRLTVV.

Comments on this clonotype: Given a much more abundant clone one base away, this may be a read error. This chain uses TRBV7-9 with TRBJ1-1, with D unclear. The CDR3 is 15 amino acids. Germline CDR1 is SEHNR and CDR2 is FQNEAQ (reference sequence). As DNA, the CDR3 is TGTACCAGCAGCCCCGGGATGTCACTGAACACTGAAGCTTTCTTT. It codes for CTSSPGMSLNTEAFF.

A word on this clonotype: It is unclear where the CDR3 begins or ends on the DNA, so no DNA is shown, and the CDR3 is as TCRdb lists it. The V gene is TRBV2, the J gene TRBJ1-2; TRBD1 was called by the table and not checked on the DNA. Germline CDR1 and CDR2: SNHLY and FYNNEI. The CDR3 comprises 16 residues, both ends counted. CDR3 sequence: CACSARGTEQNYGYTF.

This clonotype has just a few counts. The genes are TRBV19 and TRBJ2-7; 11 nucleotides match TRBD2. V lost 3 bases to trimming and J lost 3 bases; unmatched junction nucleotides: 4. This CDR3 is built from 15 residues. From germline, CDR1 is LNHDA and CDR2 SQIVND (reference sequence). DNA for the CDR3: TGTGCCAGTAGTATCACTAGCGGGAGCGTCTACGAGCAGTACTTC. This translates into CASSITSGSVYEQYF.

This clonotype was recorded once. The chain is built from TRBV15 and TRBJ2-7; 8 bases line up with TRBD1. The CDR3 is 15 amino acids. Germline lookup yields CDR1 LNHNV and CDR2 YYDKDF (reference sequence). The V and J ends lost 0 bases and 3 bases, in that order; junction bases with no gene match: 4. The CDR3 here is CATSRDRTGYYEQYF. For the CDR3, the DNA is TGTGCCACCAGCAGAGATCGGACAGGGTACTACGAGCAGTACTTC.

This clonotype was detected ten times or more. The chain combines TRBV5-1 with TRBJ1-1; TRBD1 matches 7 bases. The CDR3 is 14 amino acids. V lost 4 bases, J lost 4 bases, and 7 bases stayed unmatched. In germline, CDR1 is SGHRS, CDR2 YFSETQ. The CDR3 nucleotides read TGCGCCAGCAGCCTACAGGGGATAGGCACTGAAGCTTTCTTT. It codes for CASSLQGIGTEAFF.

This clonotype was seen ten or more times. The chain links TRBV9 to TRBJ2-7, with D hard to call. Germline CDR1 is SGDLS and CDR2 is YYNGEE. Trimming took off 2 bases at V and 6 bases at J, with 15 bases between the two ends. The CDR3 covers 14 residues. The CDR3 DNA is TGTGCCAGCAGCGTCTCTCGCCTCGGAGTCGAGCAGTACTTC. Its protein product is CASSVSRLGVEQYF.

This clonotype was found a few times. As the CDR3 is not closed by the conserved phenylalanine or tryptophan, this likely results from a read error. It is unclear where the CDR3 begins or ends on the DNA, so no DNA is shown, and the CDR3 is as TCRdb lists it. The chain uses TRBV20-1 and TRBJ1-1; the table's D call, TRBD1, has no DNA check behind it. The CDR3 spans 8 residues, counting both ends. CDR1 is DFQATT, CDR2 SNEGSKA, per germline (reference sequence). Here the CDR3 reads CSALPTAS.

This clonotype was detected only a few times. J is TRBJ1-3 and V is TRBV4-1; possibly TRBD1 for D (6 bases). The CDR3 totals 15 residues. Germline loops: CDR1 MGHRA, CDR2 YSYEKL. V lost 3 bases and J 4 bases, leaving 13 bases between the germline ends. This CDR3 reads CASSQVDSSGNTIYF. CDR3 in DNA: TGCGCCAGCAGCCAGGTGGACAGTTCGGGAAACACCATATATTTT.

The chain joins TRBV14 to TRBJ2-7, with 13 positions matching TRBD2. CDR3 length equals 19 residues. Per germline, CDR1 SGHDN and CDR2 FVKESK. V lost 3 bases and J lost 2; bases outside the gene matches: 13. The CDR3 spells CASSHGGRSTSGGTYEQYF. The CDR3 DNA sequence: TGTGCCAGCAGCCACGGGGGACGGTCGACTAGCGGGGGGACCTACGAGCAGTACTTC.

The rearrangement links TRBV29-1 to TRBJ1-5, with TRBD1 matching over 7 bases. Per germline, CDR1 SQVTM and CDR2 ANQGSEA. V trimming: 1 base; J trimming: 12 bases; junction bases outside the gene matches: 3. This CDR3 contains 11 residues. The CDR3 bases are TGCAGCGTTGAAGGACAGGGTCTCCAGCATTTT. It encodes CSVEGQGLQHF.

The chain links TRBV10-1 to TRBJ2-7, with D perhaps being TRBD1 or TRBD2 (5 bases each). CDR1 and CDR2 (germline): WNHNN, SYGVQD (reference sequence). The CDR3 is 17 amino acids. Trimming shortened V by 2 bases and J by 6 bases, and 23 bases separated the two germline ends. DNA for the CDR3: TGCGCCAGCAGTGAGCTGGGGACGCGAGCTGCCCGTGCCGAGCAGTACTTC. Amino acid sequence: CASSELGTRAARAEQYF.

This chain uses TRBV10-3 with TRBJ2-5; 11 bases map to TRBD2. Trimming at V came to 10 bases and at J to 1 base, leaving 5 bases not matched to a gene. The length of the CDR3 is 14 residues. CDR1 ENHRY and CDR2 SYGVKD come from the germline V gene. CDR3 sequence reads: CASRLAGSQETQYF. For the CDR3, the DNA is TGTGCCAGCAGACTAGCGGGGAGCCAAGAGACCCAGTACTTC.

V gene TRBV6-5 combines with J gene TRBJ2-5; perhaps TRBD1 as D (5 bases). This CDR3 region has 13 residues. The ends were cut back, 4 bases at V and 5 bases at J, with 11 bases in the middle. The germline V gene encodes CDR1 MNHEY and CDR2 SVGAGI. CDR3 sequence (DNA): TGTGCCAGCAGTTTTGGGGCTTGGGAGACCCAGTACTTC. This sequence encodes CASSFGAWETQYF.

The V and J genes are TRBV12-3 or TRBV12-4 and TRBJ1-1; a weak D match, TRBD1 (5 bases). Trimming shortened V by 5 bases and J by 4 bases, and 11 bases separated the two germline ends. This CDR3 is built from 13 residues. CDR3 protein: CASSTRASTEAFF. CDR3 nucleotide sequence: TGTGCCAGCAGTACCAGGGCGTCCACTGAAGCTTTCTTT.

The rearrangement uses TRBV6-5 and TRBJ1-1, with D possibly matching TRBD1 (6 bases). The CDR3 has 16 residues. Germline CDR1 is MNHEY and CDR2 is SVGAGI. V lost 5 bases and J lost 4, with 20 bases in between. CDR3 DNA: TGTGCCAGCAGTGAAGTGGTCGGGGACATCTCCACTGAAGCTTTCTTT. Translating it yields CASSEVVGDISTEAFF.

This sequence joins TRBV7-8 and TRBJ1-3; maybe TRBD1 (5 bases). Deletions cut 8 bases from V and 2 bases from J, with 22 bases between. This CDR3 comprises 17 residues. From germline, CDR1 is SGHVS and CDR2 FQNEAQ. This CDR3 reads CASAYGGGRATGNTIYF. DNA for the CDR3: TGTGCCAGCGCCTACGGGGGAGGGAGGGCGACTGGAAACACCATATATTTT. The full variable domain, rest sourced from reference TRBV7-8 and TRBJ1-3, is GAGVSQSPRYKVAKRGQDVALRCDPISGHVSLFWYQQALGQGPEFLTYFQNEAQLDKSGLPSDRFFAERPEGSVSTLKIQRTQQEDSAVYLCASAYGGGRATGNTIYFGEGSWLTVV.

The sample holds many counts of this clonotype. The chain is built from TRBV5-1 and TRBJ1-2; no firm D call. Trimming removed 4 bases from V and 4 bases from J, with 23 bases in between. In germline, CDR1 is SGHRS, CDR2 YFSETQ. The CDR3 contains 17 residues. CDR3 nucleotides: TGCGCCAGCAGCCCCGCTCAAGGGATCGAGAACCTCTATGGCTACACCTTC. Residues: CASSPAQGIENLYGYTF. The full variable domain, completed using reference TRBV5-1 and TRBJ1-2, is KAGVTQTPRYLIKTRGQQVTLSCSPISGHRSVSWYQQTPGQGLQFLFEYFSETQRNKGNFPGRFSGRQFSNSRSEMNVSTLELGDSALYLCASSPAQGIENLYGYTFGSGTRLTVV.

This clonotype was counted at least ten times. For the CDR3, the DNA is TGCAGCGCGGACGGGACGGAGGATTACGAGCAGTACTTC. Translated: CSADGTEDYEQYF. The chain employs TRBV29-1 and TRBJ2-7, with D perhaps TRBD1 or TRBD2 (5 bases each). Germline V lookup: CDR1 SQVTM, CDR2 ANQGSEA. Trimming cost V 7 bases and J 4 bases, with 17 bases left between them. CDR3 length equals 13 residues.

J is TRBJ1-3 and V is TRBV29-1; D may be TRBD1 (6 bases). This CDR3 region has 15 residues. V lost 6 bases and J lost 3, with 18 bases in between. Germline values: CDR1 SQVTM, CDR2 ANQGSEA. DNA for the CDR3: TGCAGCGTATACGGGGGGGTGGACAGTGGAAACACCATATATTTT. It translates to CSVYGGVDSGNTIYF.

This chain connects TRBV11-2 to TRBJ1-6; the match to TRBD1 covers 8 bases. V was clipped by 1 base and J by 0 bases; unmatched bases: 11. This CDR3 is 20 amino acids long. The V gene's germline CDR1 is SGHAT and CDR2 FQNNGV. The CDR3 nucleotides are TGTGCCAGCAGCTTAGTACGGGGGACAGGATGGAGCTCCTATAATTCACCCCTCCACTTT. Protein sequence: CASSLVRGTGWSSYNSPLHF.